This entry describes one TCR beta chain. What it binds is unknown. The data were taken from a study of response to subunit inactivated influenza vaccine. Overall study findings and caveats: After each seasonal influenza vaccination, few new T cells are recruited, the authors suggested.

TCRdb used MiXCR to reprocess the RT-PCR reads, holding one entry per CDR3 protein. Here the sample spans hundreds of thousands of distinct CDR3 sequences, approximately 7.1% being singletons. This CDR3 comprises 14 residues. J is TRBJ2-2 and V is TRBV12-3 or TRBV12-4, with a weak D call TRBD2 (6 bases). Material: PBMCs from blood, obtained less than 30 months after vaccination. The receptor comes from a man aged 50-75 years who received an inactivated influenza vaccine. The DNA of the CDR3 is TGTGCGTGCAGTTTATCTGCGGGAACCGGGGAGCTGTTTTTT. Its protein is CACSLSAGTGELFF.